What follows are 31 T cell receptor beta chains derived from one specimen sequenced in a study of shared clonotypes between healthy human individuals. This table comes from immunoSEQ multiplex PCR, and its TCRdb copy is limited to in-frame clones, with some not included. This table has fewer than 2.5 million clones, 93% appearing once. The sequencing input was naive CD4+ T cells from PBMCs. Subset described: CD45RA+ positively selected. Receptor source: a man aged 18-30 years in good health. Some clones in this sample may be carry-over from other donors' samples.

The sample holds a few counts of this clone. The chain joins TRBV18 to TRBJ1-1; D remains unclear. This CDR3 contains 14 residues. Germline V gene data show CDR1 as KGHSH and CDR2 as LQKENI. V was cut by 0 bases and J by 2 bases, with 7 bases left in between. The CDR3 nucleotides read TGTGCCAGCTCACCACCAGGGTACAACACTGAAGCTTTCTTT. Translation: CASSPPGYNTEAFF. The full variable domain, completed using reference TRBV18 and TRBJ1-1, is NAGVMQNPRHLVRRRGQEARLRCSPMKGHSHVYWYRQLPEEGLKFMVYLQKENIIDESGMPKERFSAEFPKEGPSILRIQQVVRGDSAAYFCASSPPGYNTEAFFGQGTRLTVV.

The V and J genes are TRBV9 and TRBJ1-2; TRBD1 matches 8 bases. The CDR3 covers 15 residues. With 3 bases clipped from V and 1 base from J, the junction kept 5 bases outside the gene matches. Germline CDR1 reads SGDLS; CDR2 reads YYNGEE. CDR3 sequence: CASSEGDRINYGYTF. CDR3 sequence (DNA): TGTGCCAGCAGCGAGGGGGACAGGATTAACTATGGCTACACCTTC.

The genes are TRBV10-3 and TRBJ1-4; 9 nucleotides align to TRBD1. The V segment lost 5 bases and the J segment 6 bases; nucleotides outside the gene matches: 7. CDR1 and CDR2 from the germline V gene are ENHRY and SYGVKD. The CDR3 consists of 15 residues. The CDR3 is CAISRSRDRDEKLFF. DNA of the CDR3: TGTGCCATCAGTAGAAGCAGGGACAGGGATGAAAAACTGTTTTTT.

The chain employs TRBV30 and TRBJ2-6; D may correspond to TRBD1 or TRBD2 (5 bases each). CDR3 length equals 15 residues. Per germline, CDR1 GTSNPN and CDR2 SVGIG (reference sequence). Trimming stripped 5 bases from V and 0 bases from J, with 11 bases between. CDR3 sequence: CAWARGSSGANVLTF. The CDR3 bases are TGTGCCTGGGCACGGGGCAGCTCTGGGGCCAACGTCCTGACTTTC.

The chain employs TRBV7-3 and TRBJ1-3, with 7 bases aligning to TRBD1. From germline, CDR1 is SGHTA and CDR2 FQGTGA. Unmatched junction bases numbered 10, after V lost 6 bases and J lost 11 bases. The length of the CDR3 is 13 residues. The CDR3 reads CASRLTGTLPIYF. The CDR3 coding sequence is TGTGCCAGCAGACTGACAGGGACTCTACCCATATATTTT. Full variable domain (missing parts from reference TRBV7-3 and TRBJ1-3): GAGVSQTPSNKVTEKGKYVELRCDPISGHTALYWYRQSLGQGPEFLIYFQGTGAADDSGLPNDRFFAVRPEGSVSTLKIQRTERGDSAVYLCASRLTGTLPIYFGEGSWLTVV.

CDR3 DNA sequence: TGTGCCAGTAGGCAGACAGGGGCTAACACTGAAGCTTTCTTT. Its translation: CASRQTGANTEAFF. The chain is built from TRBV19 and TRBJ1-1, with 8 bases lining up with TRBD1. V was pared by 6 bases and J by 2 bases, with 5 bases of the junction left unmatched. CDR1 and CDR2 (germline): LNHDA, SQIVND (reference sequence). This CDR3 region has 14 residues.

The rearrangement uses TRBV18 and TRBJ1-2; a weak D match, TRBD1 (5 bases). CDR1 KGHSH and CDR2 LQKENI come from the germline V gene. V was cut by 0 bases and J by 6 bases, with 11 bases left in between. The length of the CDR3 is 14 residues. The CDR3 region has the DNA TGTGCCAGCTCACCACCCGGGGGTCGGAATGGCTACACCTTC. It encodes CASSPPGGRNGYTF.

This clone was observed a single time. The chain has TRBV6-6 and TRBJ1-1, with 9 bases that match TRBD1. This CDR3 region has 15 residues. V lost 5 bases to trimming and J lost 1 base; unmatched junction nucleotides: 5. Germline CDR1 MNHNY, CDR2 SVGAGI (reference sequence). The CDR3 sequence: CASSDLQGANTEAFF. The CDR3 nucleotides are TGTGCCAGCAGTGATCTACAGGGGGCGAACACTGAAGCTTTCTTT.

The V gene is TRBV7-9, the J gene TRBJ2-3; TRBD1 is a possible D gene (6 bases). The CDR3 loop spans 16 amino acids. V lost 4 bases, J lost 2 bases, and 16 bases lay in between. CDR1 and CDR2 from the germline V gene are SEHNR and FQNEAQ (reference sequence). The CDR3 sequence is CASSYPPRQATDTQYF. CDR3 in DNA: TGTGCCAGCAGCTATCCACCCAGACAGGCCACAGATACGCAGTATTTT.

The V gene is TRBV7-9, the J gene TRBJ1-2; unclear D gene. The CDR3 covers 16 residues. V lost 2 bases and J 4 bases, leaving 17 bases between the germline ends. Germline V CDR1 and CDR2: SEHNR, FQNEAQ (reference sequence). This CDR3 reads CASSLTRPDLGYGYTF. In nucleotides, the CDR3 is TGTGCCAGCAGCTTAACAAGGCCTGATCTAGGCTATGGCTACACCTTC.

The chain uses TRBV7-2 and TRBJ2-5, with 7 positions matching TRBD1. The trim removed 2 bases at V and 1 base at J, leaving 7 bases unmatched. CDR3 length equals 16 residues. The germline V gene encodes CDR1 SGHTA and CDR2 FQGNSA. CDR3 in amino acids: CASSLRAGTAQETQYF. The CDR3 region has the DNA TGTGCCAGCAGCTTAAGGGCCGGGACAGCCCAAGAGACCCAGTACTTC.

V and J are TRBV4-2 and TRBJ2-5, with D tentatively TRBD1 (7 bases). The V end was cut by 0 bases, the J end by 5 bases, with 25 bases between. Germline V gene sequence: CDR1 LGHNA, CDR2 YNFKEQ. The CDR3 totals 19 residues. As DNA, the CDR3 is TGTGCCAGCAGCCAAGACTACTTGGGGGGAACAGGGGTACCGGAGACCCAGTACTTC. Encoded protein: CASSQDYLGGTGVPETQYF.

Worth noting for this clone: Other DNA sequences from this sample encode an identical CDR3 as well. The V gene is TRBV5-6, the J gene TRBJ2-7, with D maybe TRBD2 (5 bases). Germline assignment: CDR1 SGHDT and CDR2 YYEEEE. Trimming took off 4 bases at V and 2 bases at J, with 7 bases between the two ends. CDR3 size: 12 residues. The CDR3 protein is CASSRGTYEQYF. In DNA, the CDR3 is TGTGCCAGCAGCCGGGGAACCTACGAGCAGTACTTC.

CDR3 in DNA: TGTGCCAGCAGCTTAACAGGGGACTCCTATAATTCACCCCTCCACTTT. It yields the protein CASSLTGDSYNSPLHF. This chain joins TRBV11-2 and TRBJ1-6, with TRBD1 matching 7 bases. The CDR3 has 16 amino acids. The ends lost 2 bases at V and 0 bases at J; junction bases unmatched: 1. Germline V gene sequence: CDR1 SGHAT, CDR2 FQNNGV.

CDR3 DNA sequence: TGTGCCAGCAGTGACAGGGCGGAGCAGTTCTTC. Its translation: CASSDRAEQFF. The rearrangement uses TRBV28 and TRBJ2-1, with TRBD1 matching 7 bases. With V trimmed by 5 bases and J by 10 bases, 2 bases remained unmatched. There are 11 residues in the CDR3. The germline gives CDR1 MDHEN, CDR2 SYDVKM.

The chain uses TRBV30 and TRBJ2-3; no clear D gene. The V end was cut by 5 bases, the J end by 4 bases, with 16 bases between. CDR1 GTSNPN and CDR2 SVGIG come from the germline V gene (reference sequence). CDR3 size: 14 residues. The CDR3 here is CAWCLSRHADTQYF. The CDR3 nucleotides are TGTGCCTGGTGCCTGTCCCGACACGCAGATACGCAGTATTTT.

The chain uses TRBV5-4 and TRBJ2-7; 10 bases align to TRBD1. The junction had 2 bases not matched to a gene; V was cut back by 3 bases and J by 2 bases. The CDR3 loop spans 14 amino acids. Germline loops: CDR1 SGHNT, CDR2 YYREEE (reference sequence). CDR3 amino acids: CASSWDRGTYEQYF. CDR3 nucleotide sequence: TGTGCCAGCAGCTGGGACAGGGGCACCTACGAGCAGTACTTC.

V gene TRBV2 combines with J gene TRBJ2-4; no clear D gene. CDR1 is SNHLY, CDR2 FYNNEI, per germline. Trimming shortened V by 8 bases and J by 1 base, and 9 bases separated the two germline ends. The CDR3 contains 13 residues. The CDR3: CASALGAKNIQYF. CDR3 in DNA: TGTGCCAGCGCCCTGGGTGCCAAAAACATTCAGTACTTC.

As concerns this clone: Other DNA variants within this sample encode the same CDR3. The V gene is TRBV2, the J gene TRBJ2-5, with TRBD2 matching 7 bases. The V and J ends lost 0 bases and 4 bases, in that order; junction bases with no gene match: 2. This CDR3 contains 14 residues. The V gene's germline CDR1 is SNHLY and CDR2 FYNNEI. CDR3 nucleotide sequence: TGTGCCAGCAGTGAAGCGGGCGGGAGAGAGACCCAGTACTTC. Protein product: CASSEAGGRETQYF.

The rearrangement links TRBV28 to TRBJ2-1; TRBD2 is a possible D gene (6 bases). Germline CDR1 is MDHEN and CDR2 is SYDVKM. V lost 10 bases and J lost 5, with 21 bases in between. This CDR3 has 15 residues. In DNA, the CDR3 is TGTGCCACCGCCCCGGCGGGACCTTCTGACAATGAGCAGTTCTTC. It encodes CATAPAGPSDNEQFF.

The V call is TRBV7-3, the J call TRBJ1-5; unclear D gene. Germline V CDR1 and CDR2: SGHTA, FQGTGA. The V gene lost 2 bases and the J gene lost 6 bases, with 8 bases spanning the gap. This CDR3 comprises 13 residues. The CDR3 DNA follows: TGTGCCAGCAGCTTATTCGCATCTCAGCCCCAGCATTTT. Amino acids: CASSLFASQPQHF. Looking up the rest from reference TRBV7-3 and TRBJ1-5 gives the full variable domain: GAGVSQTPSNKVTEKGKYVELRCDPISGHTALYWYRQSLGQGPEFLIYFQGTGAADDSGLPNDRFFAVRPEGSVSTLKIQRTERGDSAVYLCASSLFASQPQHFGDGTRLSIL.

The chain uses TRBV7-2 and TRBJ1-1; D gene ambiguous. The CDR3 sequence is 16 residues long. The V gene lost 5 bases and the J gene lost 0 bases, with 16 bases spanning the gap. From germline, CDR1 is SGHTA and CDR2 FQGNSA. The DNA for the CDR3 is TGTGCCAGCAGCCCGCCCAATGGGAGAATGAACACTGAAGCTTTCTTT. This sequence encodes CASSPPNGRMNTEAFF.

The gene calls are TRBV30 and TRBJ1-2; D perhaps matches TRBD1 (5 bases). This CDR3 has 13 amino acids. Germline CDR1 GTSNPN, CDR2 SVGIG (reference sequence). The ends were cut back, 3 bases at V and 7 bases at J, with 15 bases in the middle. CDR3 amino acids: CAWRFPAGGGYTF. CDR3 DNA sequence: TGTGCCTGGAGGTTCCCTGCTGGGGGTGGCTACACCTTC.

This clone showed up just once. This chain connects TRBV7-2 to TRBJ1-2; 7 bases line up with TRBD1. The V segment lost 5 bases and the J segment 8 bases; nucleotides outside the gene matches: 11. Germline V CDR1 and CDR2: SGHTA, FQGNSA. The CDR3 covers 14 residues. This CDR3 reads CASSEDRVKGGYTF. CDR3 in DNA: TGTGCCAGCAGCGAAGACAGGGTGAAGGGAGGCTACACCTTC.

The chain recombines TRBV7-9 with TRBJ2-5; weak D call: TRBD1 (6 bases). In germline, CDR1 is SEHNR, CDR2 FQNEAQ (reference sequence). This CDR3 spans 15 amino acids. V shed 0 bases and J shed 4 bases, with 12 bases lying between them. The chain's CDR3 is CASSLARVGGETQYF. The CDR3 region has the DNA TGTGCCAGCAGCTTAGCCCGGGTAGGGGGAGAGACCCAGTACTTC. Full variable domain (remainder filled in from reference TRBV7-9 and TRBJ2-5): DTGVSQNPRHKITKRGQNVTFRCDPISEHNRLYWYRQTLGQGPEFLTYFQNEAQLEKSRLLSDRFSAERPKGSFSTLEIQRTEQGDSAMYLCASSLARVGGETQYFGPGTRLLVL.

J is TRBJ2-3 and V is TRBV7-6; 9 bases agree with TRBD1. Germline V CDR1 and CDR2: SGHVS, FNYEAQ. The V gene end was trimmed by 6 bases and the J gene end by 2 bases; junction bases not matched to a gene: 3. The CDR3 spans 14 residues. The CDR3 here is CASSTGGSTDTQYF. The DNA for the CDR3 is TGTGCCAGCAGTACAGGGGGCTCCACAGATACGCAGTATTTT.

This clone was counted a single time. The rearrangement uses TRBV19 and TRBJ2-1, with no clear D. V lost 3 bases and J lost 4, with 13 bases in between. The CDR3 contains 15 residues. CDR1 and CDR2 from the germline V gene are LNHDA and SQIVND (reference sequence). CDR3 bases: TGTGCCAGTAGTATTACGATCGGCTCTTACAATGAGCAGTTCTTC. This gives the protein CASSITIGSYNEQFF.

The CDR3 loop reads CASSERSGARSGNTIYF. The CDR3 region has the DNA TGTGCCAGCAGTGAACGGTCGGGCGCTCGCTCTGGAAACACCATATATTTT. The V gene is TRBV25-1, the J gene TRBJ1-3; D not certain. Germline V gives CDR1 MGHDK, CDR2 SYGVNS. Trimming pared 2 bases from V and 0 bases from J, leaving 14 bases between. The CDR3 consists of 17 residues.

The CDR3 protein is CASRDELTSGASSGANVLTF. DNA for the CDR3: TGTGCCAGCAGGGACGAACTCACTAGCGGGGCTAGCTCTGGGGCCAACGTCCTGACTTTC. The V call is TRBV7-3, the J call TRBJ2-6; 10 bases are a match to TRBD2. The ends lost 6 bases at V and 0 bases at J; junction bases unmatched: 14. From germline, CDR1 is SGHTA and CDR2 FQGTGA. The CDR3 is 20 amino acids.

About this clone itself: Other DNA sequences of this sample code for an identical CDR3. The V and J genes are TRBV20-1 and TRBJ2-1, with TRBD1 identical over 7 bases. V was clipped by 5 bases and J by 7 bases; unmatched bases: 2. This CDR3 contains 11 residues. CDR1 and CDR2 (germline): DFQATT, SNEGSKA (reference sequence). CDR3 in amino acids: CSAPRGNEQFF. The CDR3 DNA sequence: TGCAGTGCTCCCAGGGGGAATGAGCAGTTCTTC.

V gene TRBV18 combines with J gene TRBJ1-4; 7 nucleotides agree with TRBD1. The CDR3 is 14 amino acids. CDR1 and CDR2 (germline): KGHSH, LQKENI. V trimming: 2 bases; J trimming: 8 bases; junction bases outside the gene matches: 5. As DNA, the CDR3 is TGTGCCAGCTCACCAAGGAGGGGGCAAGAAAAACTGTTTTTT. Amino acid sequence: CASSPRRGQEKLFF.